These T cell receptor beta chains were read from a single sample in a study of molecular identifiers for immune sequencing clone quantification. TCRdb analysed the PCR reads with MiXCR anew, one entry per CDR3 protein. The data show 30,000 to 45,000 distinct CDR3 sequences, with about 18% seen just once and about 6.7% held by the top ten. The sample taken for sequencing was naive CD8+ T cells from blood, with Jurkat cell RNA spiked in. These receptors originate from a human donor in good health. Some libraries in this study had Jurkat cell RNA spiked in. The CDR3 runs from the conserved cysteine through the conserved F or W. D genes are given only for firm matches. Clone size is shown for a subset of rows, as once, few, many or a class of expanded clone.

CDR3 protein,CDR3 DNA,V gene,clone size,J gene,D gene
CASSLLAGGYEQYF,TGTGCCAGCAGTTTACTAGCGGGAGGATACGAGCAGTACTTC,TRBV12-3/TRBV12-4,many,TRBJ2-7,TRBD2
CASSITGLQETQYF,TGTGCCAGTAGTATAACGGGGCTCCAAGAGACCCAGTACTTC,TRBV19,.,TRBJ2-5,.
CASSELGRYTQYF,TGCGCCAGCAGTGAGCTTGGAAGGTATACGCAGTATTTT,TRBV10-2,many,TRBJ2-3,.
CASSQGGGNQPQHF,TGTGCCAGCAGCCAGGGTGGGGGTAATCAGCCCCAGCATTTT,TRBV11-2,few,TRBJ1-5,.
CASSLLSWPITEAFF,TGTGCCAGCAGCTTACTGTCTTGGCCTATCACTGAAGCTTTCTTT,TRBV7-8,many,TRBJ1-1,.
CASTQGNTGELFF,TGTGCCAGCACTCAGGGAAACACCGGGGAGCTGTTTTTT,TRBV9,few,TRBJ2-2,.
CASSQGGKPQSSYNSPLHF,TGCGCCAGCAGCCAAGGGGGCAAGCCCCAGAGCTCCTATAATTCACCCCTCCACTTT,TRBV4-1,.,TRBJ1-6,.
CASSGQGAYEQYF,TGTGCCAGCAGCGGACAGGGAGCCTACGAGCAGTACTTC,TRBV13,.,TRBJ2-7,TRBD1
CASSPGGQYEQYF,TGTGCCAGCAGCCCGGGGGGCCAGTACGAGCAGTACTTC,TRBV5-6,many,TRBJ2-7,.
CASSENRMNTEAFF,TGTGCCAGCAGCGAGAACCGAATGAACACTGAAGCTTTCTTT,TRBV7-2,few,TRBJ1-1,.
CASSVGDEQFF,TGTGCCAGCAGCGTTGGTGATGAGCAGTTCTTC,TRBV9,many,TRBJ2-1,.
CASSWRLAQETQYF,TGTGCCAGCAGCTGGAGACTAGCCCAAGAGACCCAGTACTTC,TRBV13,many,TRBJ2-5,TRBD2
CASSQWDRDNEKLFF,TGCGCCAGCAGCCAGTGGGACAGAGATAATGAAAAACTGTTTTTT,TRBV4-1,many,TRBJ1-4,TRBD1